Below, 18 T cell receptor beta chains from the same sample are listed, as sequenced in a study of vaccination and CD4 T cells after COVID-19. The antigens these receptors bind are not known. As for treatment: roughly 11-day PBMC culture with coronavirus spike peptide pools or control peptides (ViraFEST assay). Oncomine TCR Beta short-read sequencing was applied to DNA from cultured CD4+ T cells. Using its own MiXCR run on the PCR reads, TCRdb lists one record per CDR3 protein. The table records approximately 17,000 distinct CDR3 sequences, 57% of them present only once. The material sequenced was CD4+ T cells from blood, cultured in vitro. These receptor sequences come from a human donor who had recovered from COVID-19.

This clonotype was recorded a few times. Compared with germline, one end of the junction differs, possibly owing to a read error. V gene TRBV11-2 combines with J gene TRBJ1-5, with D unresolved. CDR1 SGHAT and CDR2 FQNNGV come from the germline V gene. The CDR3 runs 14 residues. DNA of the CDR3: TGTGCCAGCAGCGTAGAGCCAGAGAATCAGCCCCAGCATTTT. It translates to CASSVEPENQPQHF. Full variable domain (remainder filled in from reference TRBV11-2 and TRBJ1-5): EAGVAQSPRYKIIEKRQSVAFWCNPISGHATLYWYQQILGQGPKLLIQFQNNGVVDDSQLPKDRFSAERLKGVDSTLKIQPAKLEDSAVYLCASSVEPENQPQHFGDGTRLSIL.

This rearrangement joins TRBV7-2 to TRBJ2-2; perhaps TRBD1 as D (5 bases). V was pared by 3 bases and J by 0 bases, with 8 bases between. CDR1 is SGHTA, CDR2 FQGNSA, per germline. The CDR3 extends over 15 amino acids. The CDR3 bases are TGTGCCAGCAGCTTGAGACAGACGAACACCGGGGAGCTGTTTTTT. Translated, it gives CASSLRQTNTGELFF.

This chain uses TRBV20-1 with TRBJ1-5; the match to TRBD1 covers 8 bases. CDR3 length: 18 residues. The germline V gene has CDR1 DFQATT and CDR2 SNEGSKA (reference sequence). CDR3 residues: CSFADRGAKTGGNQPQHF. The CDR3 DNA sequence: TGCAGCTTCGCCGATAGAGGGGCGAAAACAGGGGGGAATCAGCCCCAGCATTTT.

The CDR3 protein is CASSLLRWDTGELFF. CDR3 coding DNA: TGTGCCAGCAGTTTGCTTAGGTGGGACACCGGGGAGCTGTTTTTT. J is TRBJ2-2 and V is TRBV27; D call uncertain. The CDR3 consists of 15 residues. The germline V gene encodes CDR1 MNHEY and CDR2 SMNVEV (reference sequence). V was clipped by 3 bases and J by 3 bases, with 11 bases between them.

This clonotype came up a few times. This chain uses TRBV6-1 with TRBJ1-1; TRBD1 agrees at 8 bases. V dropped 8 bases and J dropped 1; count of bases not matched to a gene: 3. This CDR3 region has 13 residues. Germline CDR1 and CDR2: MNHNS and SASEGT. The CDR3 region is CASGDRRNTEAFF. The DNA for the CDR3 is TGTGCCAGCGGGGACAGGAGGAACACTGAAGCTTTCTTT.

This chain links TRBV7-9 with TRBJ1-1, with 8 bases identical to TRBD1. The CDR3 totals 12 residues. Germline loops: CDR1 SEHNR, CDR2 FQNEAQ (reference sequence). The V segment lost 8 bases and the J segment 8 bases; nucleotides outside the gene matches: 7. CDR3 coding DNA: TGTGCCAGCTCAGGGACAGGTGGAGAAGCTTTCTTT. This codes for CASSGTGGEAFF. The full variable domain, its missing parts supplied by reference TRBV7-9 and TRBJ1-1, is DTGVSQNPRHKITKRGQNVTFRCDPISEHNRLYWYRQTLGQGPEFLTYFQNEAQLEKSRLLSDRFSAERPKGSFSTLEIQRTEQGDSAMYLCASSGTGGEAFFGQGTRLTVV.

The chain recombines TRBV10-3 with TRBJ2-1; 9 bases agree with TRBD1. The CDR3 length is 15 residues. Germline CDR1 reads ENHRY; CDR2 reads SYGVKD. V was clipped by 10 bases and J by 4 bases; unmatched bases: 11. The CDR3 nucleotides are TGTGCCACCAACAGCGGGACAGGGAGATACAATGAGCAGTTCTTC. This translates into CATNSGTGRYNEQFF.

This clonotype was counted between two and nine times. This chain joins TRBV6-1 and TRBJ2-7, with 10 bases fitting TRBD2. The germline V gene encodes CDR1 MNHNS and CDR2 SASEGT. Trimming cost V 6 bases and J 1 base; bases outside gene matches: 6. There are 15 residues in the CDR3. The CDR3: CASRAGLAESYEQYF. The CDR3 coding sequence is TGTGCCAGCAGGGCCGGACTAGCGGAGTCCTACGAGCAGTACTTC.

This clonotype was observed a few times. The chain combines TRBV6-2 or TRBV6-3 with TRBJ1-1; D ambiguous. The V end was cut by 2 bases, the J end by 1 base, with 8 bases between. CDR1 is MNHEY, CDR2 SVGEGT, per germline. This CDR3 has 14 amino acids. As DNA, the CDR3 is TGTGCCAGCAGTTACACTCAGGCGAACACTGAAGCTTTCTTT. This translates into CASSYTQANTEAFF.

The chain links TRBV20-1 to TRBJ1-2; unclear D gene. The V end lost 2 bases, the J end lost 3 bases, and 13 bases lay between the germline ends. From germline, CDR1 is DFQATT and CDR2 SNEGSKA (reference sequence). The CDR3 contains 14 residues. The CDR3 protein is CSARLPRYYYGYTF. The DNA of the CDR3 is TGCAGTGCTAGACTCCCCCGTTATTACTATGGCTACACCTTC.

The chain employs TRBV5-4 and TRBJ2-5; TRBD2 matches at 7 bases. V lost 3 bases to trimming and J lost 3 bases; unmatched junction nucleotides: 5. CDR1 SGHNT and CDR2 YYREEE come from the germline V gene (reference sequence). The CDR3 length is 14 residues. This CDR3 reads CASSSRGTEETQYF. The CDR3 coding sequence is TGTGCCAGCAGCTCGCGGGGGACGGAAGAGACCCAGTACTTC.

By frequency in the sample, this clonotype is medium-sized. This chain connects TRBV10-3 to TRBJ2-3; 10 positions agree with TRBD2. CDR1 and CDR2 (germline): ENHRY, SYGVKD. CDR3 length equals 15 residues. The junction had 10 bases not matched to a gene; V was cut back by 7 bases and J by 6 bases. The CDR3 sequence: CAIKDTSGVADTQYF. The CDR3 bases are TGTGCCATCAAAGACACTAGCGGGGTTGCTGATACGCAGTATTTT.

This clonotype turned up a few times. The chain has TRBV7-2 and TRBJ2-2; 8 bases map to TRBD1. Unmatched junction bases numbered 6, after V lost 2 bases and J lost 7 bases. The CDR3 is made up of 15 amino acids. Germline loops: CDR1 SGHTA, CDR2 FQGNSA. In DNA, the CDR3 is TGTGCCAGCAGCTTACAGGGGGCTGCGGTCGGGGAGCTGTTTTTT. Amino acid sequence: CASSLQGAAVGELFF.

The rearrangement links TRBV6-1 to TRBJ1-5; perhaps TRBD1 as D (5 bases). This CDR3 is 15 amino acids long. V was pared by 3 bases and J by 7 bases, with 16 bases between. The germline CDR1 and CDR2 sequences are MNHNS and SASEGT. CDR3 DNA sequence: TGTGCCAGCAGTGAGGGGGGGACGGGCAGCCAGCCCCAGCATTTT. It codes for CASSEGGTGSQPQHF.

This clonotype was recorded a few times. The rearrangement joins TRBV7-3 to TRBJ2-1; 9 bases map to TRBD1. The trim removed 4 bases at V and 6 bases at J, leaving 10 bases unmatched. Per germline, CDR1 SGHTA and CDR2 FQGTGA. The CDR3 loop spans 16 amino acids. The CDR3 protein is CASSYLPGQGTNEQFF. DNA of the CDR3: TGTGCCAGCAGCTACCTGCCGGGACAGGGAACCAATGAGCAGTTCTTC.

The rearrangement joins TRBV11-2 to TRBJ2-1; either TRBD1 or TRBD2 may supply D (5 bases each). V was shortened by 5 bases and J by 4 bases, with 12 bases between the two germline ends. CDR3 length: 14 amino acids. Germline V gives CDR1 SGHAT, CDR2 FQNNGV. The CDR3 loop reads CASSPGTLYNEQFF. CDR3 bases: TGTGCCAGCAGCCCCGGGACGCTGTACAATGAGCAGTTCTTC.

The chain links TRBV6-5 to TRBJ2-5, with TRBD1 identical over 8 bases. The CDR3 is made up of 15 amino acids. CDR1 is MNHEY and CDR2 is SVGAGI in the germline V gene. J lost 5 bases, V lost 4 bases, and 9 bases had no gene match. In DNA, the CDR3 is TGTGCCAGCAGTTTCCTTCGGACAGGGCTGGAGACCCAGTACTTC. Its translation: CASSFLRTGLETQYF.

This clonotype was seen only once. The chain combines TRBV21-1 with TRBJ2-3; TRBD1, as called in the table, went unchecked against the DNA. TRBV21-1 is given as a pseudogene. This CDR3 comprises 18 residues. This CDR3 reads CASRERGAGSPRPDTQYF. DNA of the CDR3: TGTGCCAGCAGGGAAAGAGGGGCAGGGAGTCCGCGTCCAGATACGCAGTATTTT.